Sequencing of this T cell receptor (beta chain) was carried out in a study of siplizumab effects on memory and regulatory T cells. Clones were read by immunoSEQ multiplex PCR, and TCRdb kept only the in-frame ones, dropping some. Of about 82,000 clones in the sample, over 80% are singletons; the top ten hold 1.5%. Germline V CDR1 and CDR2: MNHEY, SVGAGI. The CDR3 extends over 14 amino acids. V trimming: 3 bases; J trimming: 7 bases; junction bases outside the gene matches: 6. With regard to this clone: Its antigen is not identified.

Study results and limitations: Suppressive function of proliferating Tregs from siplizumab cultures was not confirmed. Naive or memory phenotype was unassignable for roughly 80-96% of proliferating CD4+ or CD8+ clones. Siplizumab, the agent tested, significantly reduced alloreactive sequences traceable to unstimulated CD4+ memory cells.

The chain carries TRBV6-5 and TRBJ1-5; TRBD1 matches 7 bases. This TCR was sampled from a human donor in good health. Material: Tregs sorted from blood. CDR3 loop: CASSYSGGRQPQHF. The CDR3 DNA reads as TGTGCCAGCAGTTATTCAGGGGGTCGGCAGCCCCAGCATTTT.